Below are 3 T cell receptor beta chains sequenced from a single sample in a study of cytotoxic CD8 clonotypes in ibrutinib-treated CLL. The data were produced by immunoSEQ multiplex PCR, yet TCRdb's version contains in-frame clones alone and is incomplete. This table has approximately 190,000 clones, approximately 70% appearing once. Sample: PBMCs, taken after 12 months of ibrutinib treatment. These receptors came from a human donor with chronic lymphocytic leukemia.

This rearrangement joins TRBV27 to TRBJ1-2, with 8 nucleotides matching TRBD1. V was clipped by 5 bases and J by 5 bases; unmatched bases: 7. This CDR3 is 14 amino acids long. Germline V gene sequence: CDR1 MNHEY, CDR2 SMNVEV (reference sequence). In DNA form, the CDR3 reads TGTGCCAGCAGTGGGACAGGCTTTACTTATGGCTACACCTTC. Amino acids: CASSGTGFTYGYTF.

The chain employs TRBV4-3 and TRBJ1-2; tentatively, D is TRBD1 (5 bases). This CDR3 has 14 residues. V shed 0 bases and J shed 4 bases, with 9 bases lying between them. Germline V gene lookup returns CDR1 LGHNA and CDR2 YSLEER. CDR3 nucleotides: TGCGCCAGCAGCCAAGACAGGGTGGCCTATGGCTACACCTTC. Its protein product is CASSQDRVAYGYTF.

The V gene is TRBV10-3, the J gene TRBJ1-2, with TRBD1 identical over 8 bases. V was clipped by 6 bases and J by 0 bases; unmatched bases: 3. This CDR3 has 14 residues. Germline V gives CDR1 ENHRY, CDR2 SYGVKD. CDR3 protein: CAIRRGQANYGYTF. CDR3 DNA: TGTGCCATCAGGAGGGGACAGGCTAACTATGGCTACACCTTC.